The 17 T cell receptor beta chains reported below all come from one sample, sequenced in a study of cytomegalovirus exposure and HLA in healthy donors. PCR used 60 Vbeta primers and 13 Jbeta primers. Data came from immunoSEQ multiplex PCR; TCRdb stores just in-frame clones and leaves some out. Of 100,000 or so clones listed, around 15% are singletons. The sequenced sample was PBMCs. These receptor sequences come from a female donor in good health and CMV-seronegative.

This clone was seen more than once but under ten times. CDR3 sequence (DNA): TGCGCCAGCAGCTTGAGGCAGGGAGAGACCCAGTACTTC. Protein sequence: CASSLRQGETQYF. V usage is TRBV5-1 and J usage is TRBJ2-5, with D perhaps TRBD1 (5 bases). CDR3 size: 13 residues. Per germline, CDR1 SGHRS and CDR2 YFSETQ. Trimming stripped 1 base from V and 4 bases from J, with 8 bases between.

This clone was picked up a small number of times. This chain uses TRBV15 with TRBJ2-5, with 10 bases fitting TRBD2. CDR3 length equals 18 residues. CDR1 is LNHNV and CDR2 is YYDKDF in the germline V gene (reference sequence). Trimming at V came to 2 bases and at J to 2 bases, leaving 11 bases not matched to a gene. CDR3 region: CATSRFDEGTSVQETQYF. In DNA, the CDR3 is TGTGCCACCAGCAGATTTGATGAAGGGACTAGCGTACAAGAGACCCAGTACTTC.

In its sample, this clone was seen a few times. The gene calls are TRBV28 and TRBJ1-5; possible D gene TRBD1, 5 bases. Germline CDR1 and CDR2: MDHEN and SYDVKM. Trimming pared 5 bases from V and 3 bases from J, leaving 17 bases between. This CDR3 comprises 16 residues. The CDR3 sequence: CASSPGGWGNNQPQHF. The CDR3 DNA reads TGTGCCAGCAGTCCGGGGGGGTGGGGAAACAATCAGCCCCAGCATTTT.

The chain combines TRBV7-2 with TRBJ1-2; tentative D call: TRBD1 (6 bases). CDR3 length equals 15 residues. The germline gives CDR1 SGHTA, CDR2 FQGNSA. The V end lost 4 bases, the J end lost 5 bases, and 17 bases lay between the germline ends. As DNA, the CDR3 is TGTGCCAGCAGCTCCGGACAGCTGGGGGATTATGGCTACACCTTC. Encoded protein: CASSSGQLGDYGYTF.

This clone appeared once. V is TRBV10-3 and J is TRBJ2-1; TRBD2 matches at 12 bases. This CDR3 contains 19 residues. The V gene end was trimmed by 3 bases and the J gene end by 0 bases; junction bases not matched to a gene: 9. Germline CDR1 and CDR2: ENHRY and SYGVKD. CDR3 DNA sequence: TGTGCCATCAGTGACGCAGTAGCTAGCGGGAGGGTCTCCTACAATGAGCAGTTCTTC. Residues: CAISDAVASGRVSYNEQFF.

This clone turned up a few times. The V call is TRBV19, the J call TRBJ2-5; TRBD2 agrees at 11 bases. The V gene's germline CDR1 is LNHDA and CDR2 SQIVND (reference sequence). This CDR3 comprises 18 residues. V lost 3 bases to trimming and J lost 4 bases; unmatched junction nucleotides: 13. Here the CDR3 DNA reads TGTGCCAGTAGTATCAGGGGGATAGCGGGAGGGCCCGGAGAGACCCAGTACTTC. Translating gives CASSIRGIAGGPGETQYF.

This clone showed up just a few times. The chain couples TRBV5-6 to TRBJ1-1; D not resolved. Germline V gene sequence: CDR1 SGHDT, CDR2 YYEEEE. V gave up 3 bases and J gave up 6 bases, with 12 bases separating them. The CDR3 length is 13 residues. CDR3 loop: CASSSDSPPEAFF. DNA of the CDR3: TGTGCCAGCAGCTCAGACTCACCACCTGAAGCTTTCTTT.

The V call is TRBV5-8, the J call TRBJ2-7; no definite D call. The CDR3 extends over 11 amino acids. Germline V lookup: CDR1 SGHTS, CDR2 YDEGEE. The V end lost 0 bases, the J end lost 6 bases, and 4 bases lay between the germline ends. The CDR3 protein is CASSLVLEQYF. CDR3 coding DNA: TGTGCCAGCAGCTTGGTTCTCGAGCAGTACTTC.

In this sample, this clone turned up a few times. CDR3 coding DNA: TGTGCCAGCAGTGCGGACAGCGGCCTGGAGACCCAGTACTTC. It encodes CASSADSGLETQYF. The chain links TRBV28 to TRBJ2-5; the D gene is possibly TRBD1 (6 bases). This CDR3 has 14 residues. Per the germline V gene, CDR1 is MDHEN and CDR2 is SYDVKM. V was pared by 5 bases and J by 5 bases, with 15 bases between. Variable domain in full (rest from reference TRBV28 and TRBJ2-5): DVKVTQSSRYLVKRTGEKVFLECVQDMDHENMFWYRQDPGLGLRLIYFSYDVKMKEKGDIPEGYSVSREKKERFSLILESASTNQTSMYLCASSADSGLETQYFGPGTRLLVL.

The sample holds a few counts of this clone. This rearrangement joins TRBV27 to TRBJ2-7; 8 nucleotides align to TRBD1. Germline-derived CDR1 and CDR2 are MNHEY and SMNVEV (reference sequence). CDR3 length: 13 amino acids. Trimming took 11 bases from V and 2 from J; bases not matched to a gene: 8. The CDR3, as DNA: TGTGCCTCTCAGCCCAGGGGGCCCTACGAGCAGTACTTC. It specifies CASQPRGPYEQYF.

The rearrangement joins TRBV2 to TRBJ1-2; 9 bases map to TRBD1. The trim removed 0 bases at V and 5 bases at J, leaving 7 bases unmatched. The length of the CDR3 is 16 residues. Germline V lookup: CDR1 SNHLY, CDR2 FYNNEI. This chain's CDR3 is CASSEAKGQGKYGYTF. As DNA, the CDR3 is TGTGCCAGCAGTGAAGCAAAGGGACAGGGAAAATATGGCTACACCTTC.

This clone was detected a few times. V and J are TRBV9 and TRBJ2-3, with unresolved D. This CDR3 spans 14 amino acids. CDR1 is SGDLS and CDR2 is YYNGEE in the germline V gene. With 4 bases removed from V and 0 bases from J, the gap between germline ends came to 9 bases. This CDR3 is CASSPRVSTDTQYF. CDR3 coding DNA: TGTGCCAGCAGCCCCCGGGTCAGCACAGATACGCAGTATTTT. Full variable domain (missing parts from reference TRBV9 and TRBJ2-3): DSGVTQTPKHLITATGQRVTLRCSPRSGDLSVYWYQQSLDQGLQFLIQYYNGEERAKGNILERFSAQQFPDLHSELNLSSLELGDSALYFCASSPRVSTDTQYFGPGTRLTVL.

The table lists this clone with a few counts. The chain couples TRBV27 to TRBJ1-5; D may be TRBD1 (5 bases). CDR3 length: 14 amino acids. V was cut by 1 base and J by 5 bases, with 9 bases left in between. The germline gives CDR1 MNHEY, CDR2 SMNVEV (reference sequence). CDR3 coding DNA: TGTGCCAGCAGTTTATTTCGGGGGGATCAGCCCCAGCATTTT. It yields the protein CASSLFRGDQPQHF.

Comments on this clone: The sample holds other DNA sequences that translate to the same CDR3. V usage is TRBV27 and J usage is TRBJ2-7; D gene ambiguous. The CDR3 contains 12 residues. Trimming cost V 5 bases and J 0 bases, with 5 bases left between them. Germline lookup yields CDR1 MNHEY and CDR2 SMNVEV (reference sequence). The CDR3 coding sequence is TGTGCCAGCAGTCCGAGCTCCTACGAGCAGTACTTC. It encodes CASSPSSYEQYF.

The V gene is TRBV4-3, the J gene TRBJ2-7; 8 bases agree with TRBD1. From germline, CDR1 is LGHNA and CDR2 YSLEER. The length of the CDR3 is 15 residues. The V segment lost 1 base and the J segment 0 bases; nucleotides outside the gene matches: 2. CDR3 in amino acids: CASSQVTGGSYEQYF. In DNA, the CDR3 is TGCGCCAGCAGCCAAGTTACAGGGGGCTCCTACGAGCAGTACTTC.

The chain has TRBV27 and TRBJ2-7; 7 bases line up with TRBD1. This CDR3 has 15 residues. Germline V gives CDR1 MNHEY, CDR2 SMNVEV (reference sequence). The V segment lost 4 bases and the J segment 0 bases; nucleotides outside the gene matches: 6. CDR3 amino acids: CASSYYRGFSYEQYF. DNA for the CDR3: TGTGCCAGCAGTTACTACAGGGGCTTCTCCTACGAGCAGTACTTC.

The chain is built from TRBV5-1 and TRBJ1-2; D gene ambiguous. CDR1 and CDR2 (germline): SGHRS, YFSETQ. Trimming left V 4 bases short and J 0 bases short, with 7 bases between. The CDR3 spans 13 residues. In DNA form, the CDR3 reads TGCGCCAGCAGCATTTCCACTAACTATGGCTACACCTTC. Encoded protein: CASSISTNYGYTF.